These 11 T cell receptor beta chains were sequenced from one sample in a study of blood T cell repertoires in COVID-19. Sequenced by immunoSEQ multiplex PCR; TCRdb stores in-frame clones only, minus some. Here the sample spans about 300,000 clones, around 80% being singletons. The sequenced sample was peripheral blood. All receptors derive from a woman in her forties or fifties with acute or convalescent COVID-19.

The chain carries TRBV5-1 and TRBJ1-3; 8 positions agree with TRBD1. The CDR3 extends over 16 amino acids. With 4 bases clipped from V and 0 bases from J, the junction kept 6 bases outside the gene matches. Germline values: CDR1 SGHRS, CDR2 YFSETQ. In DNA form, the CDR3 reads TGCGCCAGCAGCCCCTTACAGGGGGGCTCTGGAAACACCATATATTTT. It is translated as CASSPLQGGSGNTIYF.

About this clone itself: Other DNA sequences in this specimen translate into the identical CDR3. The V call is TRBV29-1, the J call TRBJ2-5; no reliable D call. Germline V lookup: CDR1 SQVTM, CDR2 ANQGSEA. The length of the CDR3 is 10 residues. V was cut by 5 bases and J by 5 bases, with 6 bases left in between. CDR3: CSVRVETQYF. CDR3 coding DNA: TGCAGCGTTAGAGTTGAGACCCAGTACTTC. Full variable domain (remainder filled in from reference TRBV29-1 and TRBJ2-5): SAVISQKPSRDICQRGTSLTIQCQVDSQVTMMFWYRQQPGQSLTLIATANQGSEATYESGFVIDKFPISRPNLTFSTLTVSNMSPEDSSIYLCSVRVETQYFGPGTRLLVL.

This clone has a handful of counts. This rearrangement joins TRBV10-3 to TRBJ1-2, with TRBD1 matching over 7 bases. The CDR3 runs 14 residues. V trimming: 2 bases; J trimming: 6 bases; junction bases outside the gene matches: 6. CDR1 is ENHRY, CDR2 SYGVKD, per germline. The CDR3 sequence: CAISEPGQNDGYTF. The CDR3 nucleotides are TGTGCCATCAGTGAGCCGGGACAGAACGATGGCTACACCTTC.

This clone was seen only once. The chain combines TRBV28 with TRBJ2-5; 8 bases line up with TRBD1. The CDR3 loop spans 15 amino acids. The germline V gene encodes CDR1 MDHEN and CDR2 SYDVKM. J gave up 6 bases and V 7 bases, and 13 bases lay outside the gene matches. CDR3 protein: CASTLGSGGDQTQYF. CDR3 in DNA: TGTGCCAGCACCCTCGGGTCAGGGGGCGATCAGACCCAGTACTTC.

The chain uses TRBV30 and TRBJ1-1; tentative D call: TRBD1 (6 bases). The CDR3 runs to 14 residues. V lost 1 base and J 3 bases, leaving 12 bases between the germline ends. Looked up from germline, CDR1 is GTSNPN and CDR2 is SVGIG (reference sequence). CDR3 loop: CAWSGLGADTEAFF. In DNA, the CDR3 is TGTGCCTGGAGTGGGCTGGGGGCGGACACTGAAGCTTTCTTT.

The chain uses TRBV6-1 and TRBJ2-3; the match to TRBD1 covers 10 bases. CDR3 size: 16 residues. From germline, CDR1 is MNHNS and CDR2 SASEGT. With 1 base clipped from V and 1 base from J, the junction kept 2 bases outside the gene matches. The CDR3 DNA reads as TGTGCCAGCAGTGAAGGACAGGGGGCAGGCACAGATACGCAGTATTTT. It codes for CASSEGQGAGTDTQYF.

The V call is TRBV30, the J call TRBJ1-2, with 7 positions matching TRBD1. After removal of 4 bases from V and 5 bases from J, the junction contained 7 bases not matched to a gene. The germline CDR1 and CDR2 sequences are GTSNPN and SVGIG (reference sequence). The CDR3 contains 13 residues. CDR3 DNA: TGTGCCTGGAAATCCGGGACAGCATATGGCTACACCTTC. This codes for CAWKSGTAYGYTF.

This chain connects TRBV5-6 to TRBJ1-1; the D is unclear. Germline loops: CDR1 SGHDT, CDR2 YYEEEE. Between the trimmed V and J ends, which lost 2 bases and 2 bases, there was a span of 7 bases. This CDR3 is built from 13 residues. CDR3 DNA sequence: TGTGCCAGCAGCTTTCAGGCCAACACTGAAGCTTTCTTT. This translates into CASSFQANTEAFF.

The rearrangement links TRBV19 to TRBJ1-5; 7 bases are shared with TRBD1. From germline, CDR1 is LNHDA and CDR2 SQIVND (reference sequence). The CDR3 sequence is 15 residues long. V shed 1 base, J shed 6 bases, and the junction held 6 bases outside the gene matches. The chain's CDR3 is CASSIGSTGIQPQHF. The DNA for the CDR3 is TGTGCCAGTAGTATAGGTTCGACAGGGATTCAGCCCCAGCATTTT.

CDR3 protein: CASSQEWGTNYNEQFF. The CDR3 coding sequence is TGTGCCAGCAGCCAAGAATGGGGGACAAACTACAATGAGCAGTTCTTC. This chain links TRBV4-2 with TRBJ2-1, with D possibly matching TRBD1 (6 bases). The CDR3 is made up of 16 amino acids. Between the trimmed V and J ends, which lost 0 bases and 3 bases, there was a span of 12 bases. Germline V gives CDR1 LGHNA, CDR2 YNFKEQ.

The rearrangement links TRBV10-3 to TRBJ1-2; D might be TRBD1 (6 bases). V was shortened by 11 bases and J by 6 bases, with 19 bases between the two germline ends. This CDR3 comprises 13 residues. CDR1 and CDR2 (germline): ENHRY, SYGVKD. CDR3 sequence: CAVSRGWVDGYTF. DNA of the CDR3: TGTGCCGTTTCCAGGGGTTGGGTAGATGGCTACACCTTC.